A single sample gave rise to the 18 T cell receptor beta chains below, sequenced in a study of T cells after yellow fever vaccination. Each CDR3 protein gets one entry after TCRdb re-called the 5' RACE reads with MiXCR. This repertoire shows 250,000 to 400,000 distinct CDR3 sequences, 3.5% to 5% found once; its top ten account for roughly a fifth. This specimen consisted of PBMCs, obtained 15 days after the yellow fever booster vaccination. Every receptor here comes from a man between 18 and 29 years old who received the YFV17D yellow fever vaccine.

This clonotype was picked up a small number of times. The rearrangement joins TRBV5-1 to TRBJ1-2; TRBD1 matches at 8 bases. This CDR3 is 14 amino acids long. CDR1 is SGHRS, CDR2 YFSETQ, per germline. V trimming: 7 bases; J trimming: 3 bases; junction bases outside the gene matches: 8. The chain's CDR3 is CASRDRNWDYGYTF. The CDR3 DNA is TGCGCCAGCCGGGACAGGAACTGGGACTATGGCTACACCTTC. The variable domain in full, with the rest retrieved from reference TRBV5-1 and TRBJ1-2, is KAGVTQTPRYLIKTRGQQVTLSCSPISGHRSVSWYQQTPGQGLQFLFEYFSETQRNKGNFPGRFSGRQFSNSRSEMNVSTLELGDSALYLCASRDRNWDYGYTFGSGTRLTVV.

This clonotype showed up many times. The chain is built from TRBV20-1 and TRBJ2-7; 12 bases map to TRBD2. The CDR3 covers 14 residues. Losses at the gene ends were 5 bases for V and 6 bases for J; bases not matched to a gene: 8. Germline CDR1 DFQATT, CDR2 SNEGSKA (reference sequence). As DNA, the CDR3 is TGCAGTGCTTCTAGCGGGGGGGCCTCGAGCGAGCAGTACGTC. Translation: CSASSGGASSEQYV.

The V call is TRBV4-1, the J call TRBJ2-2; D ambiguous. The V end was cut by 1 base, the J end by 4 bases, with 7 bases between. The germline V gene encodes CDR1 MGHRA and CDR2 YSYEKL. The CDR3 length is 14 residues. The CDR3 DNA is TGCGCCAGCAGCCAAGTTTCCGGCACCGGGGAGCTGTTTTTT. Translated: CASSQVSGTGELFF.

In its sample, this clonotype was seen many times. CDR3 in amino acids: CASSGRTTVDAEAFF. As DNA, the CDR3 is TGTGCCAGCAGCGGGAGGACAACCGTTGACGCTGAAGCTTTCTTT. This chain connects TRBV9 to TRBJ1-1; tentative D call: TRBD1 (5 bases). Trimming took 3 bases from V and 6 from J, leaving 18 bases between them. This CDR3 has 15 residues. Germline lookup yields CDR1 SGDLS and CDR2 YYNGEE.

This chain links TRBV5-1 with TRBJ2-5; possible D gene TRBD1, 6 bases. The CDR3 is 14 residues long. Germline V CDR1 and CDR2: SGHRS, YFSETQ. With 4 bases removed from V and 5 bases from J, the gap between germline ends came to 15 bases. In DNA, the CDR3 is TGCGCCAGCAGCACCGGGACATCCAGGGAGACCCAGTACTTC. Translating it yields CASSTGTSRETQYF.

In its sample, this clonotype was seen many times. The chain combines TRBV6-2 or TRBV6-3 with TRBJ2-3, with D possibly TRBD2 on 6 matching bases. Germline loops: CDR1 MNHEY, CDR2 SVGEGT. The length of the CDR3 is 17 residues. Trimming left V 0 bases short and J 3 bases short, with 16 bases between. The CDR3 region is CASSYSTSSVGTDTQYF. The CDR3, as DNA: TGTGCCAGCAGTTACTCCACCTCTAGCGTCGGGACAGATACGCAGTATTTT.

The sample holds many counts of this clonotype. This sequence joins TRBV7-8 and TRBJ2-2; possibly TRBD1 for D (6 bases). CDR1 SGHVS and CDR2 FQNEAQ come from the germline V gene. The length of the CDR3 is 17 residues. Trimming removed 0 bases at V and 2 bases at J, with 13 bases between. The CDR3 nucleotides are TGTGCCAGCAGCTTAGCGATTGGCAGGGGAAACACCGGGGAGCTGTTTTTT. This gives the protein CASSLAIGRGNTGELFF.

This clonotype appeared many times. The chain combines TRBV7-6 with TRBJ2-6; D remains ambiguous. The V gene lost 5 bases and the J gene lost 2 bases, with 10 bases spanning the gap. The CDR3 loop spans 15 amino acids. From germline, CDR1 is SGHVS and CDR2 FNYEAQ. The CDR3 bases are TGTGCCAGCAGCGCTTCTTGGACTGGGGCCAACGTCCTGACTTTC. Translating gives CASSASWTGANVLTF.

The chain recombines TRBV6-2 or TRBV6-3 with TRBJ1-2; 8 bases are shared with TRBD1. Trimming at V came to 5 bases and at J to 4 bases, leaving 12 bases not matched to a gene. The CDR3 is 16 amino acids. CDR1 MNHEY and CDR2 SVGEGT come from the germline V gene. This chain's CDR3 is CASSRPTGAPGYGYTF. The CDR3 DNA sequence: TGTGCCAGCAGTCGGCCGACAGGGGCTCCAGGCTATGGCTACACCTTC.

This clonotype was seen only a few times. CDR3 region: CASSRGALDNSPLHF. In nucleotides, the CDR3 is TGTGCCAGCAGTAGAGGGGCGCTTGATAATTCACCCCTCCACTTT. J is TRBJ1-6 and V is TRBV2; maybe TRBD1 (5 bases). V was clipped by 5 bases and J by 5 bases, with 13 bases between them. Germline V gene data show CDR1 as SNHLY and CDR2 as FYNNEI. The CDR3 spans 15 residues.

This clonotype was seen only a few times. CDR3 sequence: CASSYGRQGGDTQYF. The CDR3 DNA follows: TGTGCCAGCAGTTACGGGAGACAGGGTGGAGATACGCAGTATTTT. The chain is built from TRBV6-5 and TRBJ2-3; 7 nucleotides match TRBD1. V gave up 2 bases and J gave up 5 bases; unmatched junction bases: 7. CDR1 and CDR2 (germline): MNHEY, SVGAGI. The CDR3 spans 15 residues.

This clonotype was detected many times. This rearrangement joins TRBV7-2 to TRBJ2-1; a possible D gene is TRBD1 (5 bases). The germline CDR1 and CDR2 sequences are SGHTA and FQGNSA. This CDR3 contains 17 residues. With 5 bases removed from V and 0 bases from J, the gap between germline ends came to 17 bases. The DNA of the CDR3 is TGTGCCAGCAGCCCTAGGGGTGAACCGGTCTCCTACAATGAGCAGTTCTTC. Translated: CASSPRGEPVSYNEQFF.

Only a few counts were recorded for this clonotype. CDR3 bases: TGCGCCAGCAGCCCTGTTTCTGGGACAGGGGTTGGCTACACCTTC. Its translation is CASSPVSGTGVGYTF. This sequence joins TRBV5-1 and TRBJ1-2, with 10 bases fitting TRBD1. The CDR3 contains 15 residues. Germline V gives CDR1 SGHRS, CDR2 YFSETQ. V lost 4 bases to trimming and J lost 7 bases; unmatched junction nucleotides: 10.

The rearrangement links TRBV28 to TRBJ2-2; a possible D gene is TRBD2 (6 bases). V dropped 11 bases and J dropped 0 bases, with 10 bases sitting between them. Germline loops: CDR1 MDHEN, CDR2 SYDVKM. CDR3 length: 13 residues. CDR3 sequence: CAGGMANTGELFF. The CDR3 nucleotides read TGTGCCGGGGGGATGGCGAACACCGGGGAGCTGTTTTTT.

This clonotype was counted a few times. The rearrangement uses TRBV3-1 and TRBJ2-7; 7 bases align to TRBD1. This CDR3 has 14 amino acids. Germline CDR1 and CDR2: LGHDT and YNNKEL (reference sequence). Trimming cost V 4 bases and J 6 bases; bases outside gene matches: 9. CDR3 DNA sequence: TGTGCCAGCAGCCCTCGGGTAGGGGGCGCCGAGCAGTACGTC. Translation gives CASSPRVGGAEQYV.

This clonotype appeared many times. This chain uses TRBV24-1 with TRBJ2-3, with 7 bases matching TRBD2. Germline trimming cut 5 bases from V and 4 bases from J; bases unmatched to any gene: 8. Looked up from germline, CDR1 is KGHDR and CDR2 is SFDVKD. The CDR3 has 15 residues. In nucleotides, the CDR3 is TGTGCCACCAGTGCCTCCCAGGGAGGGGCAGATACGCAGTATTTT. The encoded protein is CATSASQGGADTQYF.

This clonotype occurred many times. The V and J genes are TRBV6-1 and TRBJ2-7; D perhaps matches TRBD1 (6 bases). Germline V gene lookup returns CDR1 MNHNS and CDR2 SASEGT. V was pared by 4 bases and J by 6 bases, with 16 bases between. The CDR3 is 14 amino acids. CDR3 in amino acids: CASSATGTPGEQYF. As DNA, the CDR3 is TGTGCCAGCAGTGCAACAGGGACCCCGGGCGAGCAGTACTTC.

This clonotype was seen only a few times. This chain uses TRBV6-2 or TRBV6-3 with TRBJ2-2; a weak D match, TRBD1 (6 bases). The CDR3 extends over 17 amino acids. The V end was cut by 6 bases, the J end by 3 bases, with 20 bases between. Germline lookup yields CDR1 MNHEY and CDR2 SVGEGT. The CDR3 region has the DNA TGTGCCAGCAGCCAAATACCCCTGGCAGGGGACACCGGGGAGCTGTTTTTT. Translated, it gives CASSQIPLAGDTGELFF.